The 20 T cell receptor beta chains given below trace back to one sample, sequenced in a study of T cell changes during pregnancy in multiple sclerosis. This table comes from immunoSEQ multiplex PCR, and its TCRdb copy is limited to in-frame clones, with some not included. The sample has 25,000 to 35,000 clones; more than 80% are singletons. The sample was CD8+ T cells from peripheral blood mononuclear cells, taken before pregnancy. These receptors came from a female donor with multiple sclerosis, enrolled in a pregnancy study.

The CDR3 bases are TGTGCCAGCACTCTTGGACTTAACACCGGGGAGCTGTTTTTT. Translating gives CASTLGLNTGELFF. The genes are TRBV7-6 and TRBJ2-2, with D maybe TRBD2 (5 bases). CDR3 length: 14 amino acids. Germline-derived CDR1 and CDR2 are SGHVS and FNYEAQ. The V end was cut by 7 bases, the J end by 2 bases, with 11 bases between.

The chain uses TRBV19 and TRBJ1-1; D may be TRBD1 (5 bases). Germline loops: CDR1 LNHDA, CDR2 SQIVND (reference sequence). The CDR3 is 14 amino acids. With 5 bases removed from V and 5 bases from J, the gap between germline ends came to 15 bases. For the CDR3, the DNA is TGTGCCAGTAGTGAATACGGGGGAGGGACTGAAGCTTTCTTT. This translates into CASSEYGGGTEAFF.

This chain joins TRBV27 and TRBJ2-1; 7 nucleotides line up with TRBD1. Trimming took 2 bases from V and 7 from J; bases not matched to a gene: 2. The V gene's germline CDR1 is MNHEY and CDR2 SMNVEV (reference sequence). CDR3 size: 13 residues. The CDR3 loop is CASSLNRGNEQFF. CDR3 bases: TGTGCCAGCAGTTTAAACAGGGGTAATGAGCAGTTCTTC.

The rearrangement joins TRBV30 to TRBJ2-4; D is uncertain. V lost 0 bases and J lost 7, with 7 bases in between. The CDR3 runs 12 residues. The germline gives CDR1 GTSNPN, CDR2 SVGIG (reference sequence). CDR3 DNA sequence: TGTGCCTGGAGTGTCGACGGGAACATTCAGTACTTC. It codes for CAWSVDGNIQYF.

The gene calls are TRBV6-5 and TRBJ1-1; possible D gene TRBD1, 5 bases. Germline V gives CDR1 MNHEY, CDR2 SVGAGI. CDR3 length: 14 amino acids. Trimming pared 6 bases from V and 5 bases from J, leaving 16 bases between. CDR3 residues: CASSSGFFTTEAFF. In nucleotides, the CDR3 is TGTGCCAGCAGCTCAGGGTTTTTCACTACTGAAGCTTTCTTT.

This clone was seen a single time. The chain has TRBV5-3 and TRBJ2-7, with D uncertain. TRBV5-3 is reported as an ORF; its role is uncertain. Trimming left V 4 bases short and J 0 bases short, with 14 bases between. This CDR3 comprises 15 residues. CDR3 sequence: CARSPAVRCSYEQYF. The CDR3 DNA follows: TGTGCCAGAAGCCCTGCTGTCCGGTGCTCCTACGAGCAGTACTTC.

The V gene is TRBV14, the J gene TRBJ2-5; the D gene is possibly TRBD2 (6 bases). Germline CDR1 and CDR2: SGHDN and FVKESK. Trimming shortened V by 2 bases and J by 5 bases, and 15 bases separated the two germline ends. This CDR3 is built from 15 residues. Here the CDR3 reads CASSQIRGGAETQYF. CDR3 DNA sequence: TGTGCCAGCAGCCAAATTCGCGGAGGGGCGGAGACCCAGTACTTC.

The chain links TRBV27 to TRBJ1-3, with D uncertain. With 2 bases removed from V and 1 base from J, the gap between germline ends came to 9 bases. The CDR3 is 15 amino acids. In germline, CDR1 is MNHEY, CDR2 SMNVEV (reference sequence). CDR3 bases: TGTGCCAGCAGTTTACTTGCGGGATCTGGAAACACCATATATTTT. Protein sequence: CASSLLAGSGNTIYF.

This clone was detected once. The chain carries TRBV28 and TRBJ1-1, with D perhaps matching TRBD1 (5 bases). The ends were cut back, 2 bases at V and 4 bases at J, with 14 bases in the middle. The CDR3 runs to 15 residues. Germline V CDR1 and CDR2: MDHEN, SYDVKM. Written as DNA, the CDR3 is TGTGCCAGCAGTTTAAGTCCAGGGCCGATCACTGAAGCTTTCTTT. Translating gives CASSLSPGPITEAFF.

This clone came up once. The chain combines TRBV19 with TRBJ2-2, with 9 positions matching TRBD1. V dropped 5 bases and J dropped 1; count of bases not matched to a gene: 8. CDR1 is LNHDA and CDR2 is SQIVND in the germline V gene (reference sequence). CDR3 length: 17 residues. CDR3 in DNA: TGTGCCAGTAGTGTATACCGGGACAGGGTGAACACCGGGGAGCTGTTTTTT. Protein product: CASSVYRDRVNTGELFF.

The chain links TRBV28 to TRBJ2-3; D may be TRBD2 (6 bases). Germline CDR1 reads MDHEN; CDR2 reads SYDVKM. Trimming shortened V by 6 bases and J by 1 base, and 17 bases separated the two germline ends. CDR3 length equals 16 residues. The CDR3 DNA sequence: TGTGCCAGCAGCCCTTACGGGGGTCGTGGCACAGATACGCAGTATTTT. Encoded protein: CASSPYGGRGTDTQYF.

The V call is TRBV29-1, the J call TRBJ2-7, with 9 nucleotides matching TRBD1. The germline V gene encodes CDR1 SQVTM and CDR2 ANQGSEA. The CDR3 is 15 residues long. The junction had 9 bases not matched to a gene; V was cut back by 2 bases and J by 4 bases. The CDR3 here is CSVEWGTGQGYEQYF. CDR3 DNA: TGCAGCGTTGAATGGGGAACGGGACAGGGTTACGAGCAGTACTTC.

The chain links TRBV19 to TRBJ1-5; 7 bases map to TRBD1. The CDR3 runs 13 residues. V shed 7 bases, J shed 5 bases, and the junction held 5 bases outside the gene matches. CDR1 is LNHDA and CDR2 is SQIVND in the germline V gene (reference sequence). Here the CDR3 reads CASMSQGDQPQHF. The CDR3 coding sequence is TGTGCCAGTATGTCCCAGGGGGATCAGCCCCAGCATTTT.

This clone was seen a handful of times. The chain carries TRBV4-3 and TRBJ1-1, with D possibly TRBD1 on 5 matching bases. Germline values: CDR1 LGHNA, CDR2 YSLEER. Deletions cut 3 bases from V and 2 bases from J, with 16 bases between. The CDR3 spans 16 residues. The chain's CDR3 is CASSQGLGGLNTEAFF. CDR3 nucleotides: TGCGCCAGCAGCCAGGGGTTGGGGGGTCTTAACACTGAAGCTTTCTTT.

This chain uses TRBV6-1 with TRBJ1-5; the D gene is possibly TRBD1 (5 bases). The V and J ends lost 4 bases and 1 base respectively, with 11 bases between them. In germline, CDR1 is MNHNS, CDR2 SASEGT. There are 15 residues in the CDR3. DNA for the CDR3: TGTGCCAGCAGTGTAGTACAGGCGAGCAATCAGCCCCAGCATTTT. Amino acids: CASSVVQASNQPQHF.

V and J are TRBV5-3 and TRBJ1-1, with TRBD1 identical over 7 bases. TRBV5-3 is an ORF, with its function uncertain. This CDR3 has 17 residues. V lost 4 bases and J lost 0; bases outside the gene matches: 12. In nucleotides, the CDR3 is TGTGCCAGAAGCCAACAGGGGCGCGCCCACCTGAACACTGAAGCTTTCTTT. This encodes CARSQQGRAHLNTEAFF.

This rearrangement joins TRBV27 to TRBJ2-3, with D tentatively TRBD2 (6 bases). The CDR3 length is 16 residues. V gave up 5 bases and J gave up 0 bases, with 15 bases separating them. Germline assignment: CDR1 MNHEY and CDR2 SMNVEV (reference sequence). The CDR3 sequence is CASSASRDSSTDTQYF. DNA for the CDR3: TGTGCCAGCAGTGCCTCCAGGGACTCAAGCACAGATACGCAGTATTTT.

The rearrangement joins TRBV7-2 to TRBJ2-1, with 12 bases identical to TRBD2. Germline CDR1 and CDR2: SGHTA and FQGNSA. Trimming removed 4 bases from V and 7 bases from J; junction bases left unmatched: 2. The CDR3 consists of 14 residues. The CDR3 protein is CASSSGTSGNEQFF. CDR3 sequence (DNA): TGTGCCAGCAGCTCCGGGACTAGCGGGAATGAGCAGTTCTTC.

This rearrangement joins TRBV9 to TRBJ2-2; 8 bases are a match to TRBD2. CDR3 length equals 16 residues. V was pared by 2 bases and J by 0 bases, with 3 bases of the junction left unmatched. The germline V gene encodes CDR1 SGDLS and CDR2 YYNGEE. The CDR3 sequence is CASSVRLASNTGELFF. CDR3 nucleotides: TGTGCCAGCAGCGTTCGACTAGCGTCGAACACCGGGGAGCTGTTTTTT.

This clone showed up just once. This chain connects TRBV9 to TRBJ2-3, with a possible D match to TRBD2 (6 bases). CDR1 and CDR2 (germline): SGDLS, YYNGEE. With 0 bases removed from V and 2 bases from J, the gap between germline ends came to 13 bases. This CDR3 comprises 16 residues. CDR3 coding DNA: TGTGCCAGCAGCGTAGGACGGGAGAGGGACACAGATACGCAGTATTTT. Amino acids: CASSVGRERDTDTQYF.